A selection of T cell receptor beta chains follows, all from one sample in a study of Ad26.COV2.S vaccination and SARS-CoV-2 variants. Using immunoSEQ multiplex PCR, the repertoire was profiled, and TCRdb retains in-frame clones only, with some absent. The table includes around 94,000 clones, over 70% detected once. The sequencing used peripheral blood, collected after recovery from COVID-19. These receptors were taken from a human donor who had recovered from COVID-19. The CDR3 runs from the conserved cysteine through the conserved F or W. A D gene is named only where the DNA matches it firmly. Clone size appears in some rows only: once, few, many, or a class for an expanded clone.

j_call	d_call	clone_size	v_call	cdr3_aa	cdr3_nt
TRBJ2-1	-	-	TRBV9	CASSAAGSNNEQFF	TGTGCCAGCAGCGCCGCAGGGTCGAACAATGAGCAGTTCTTC
TRBJ1-2	-	-	TRBV19	CASSIPGHYGYTF	TGTGCCAGTAGTATTCCGGGACACTATGGCTACACCTTC
TRBJ2-6	-	-	TRBV5-1	CASRYAPGAGGANVLTF	TGCGCCAGCAGATACGCCCCGGGGGCGGGGGGGGCCAACGTCCTGACTTTC
TRBJ1-6	-	few	TRBV7-9	CASSFHTGGSPLHF	TGTGCCAGCAGCTTTCATACAGGCGGATCACCCCTCCACTTT
TRBJ2-5	-	-	TRBV7-9	CASSLVRDPIQETQYF	TGTGCCAGCAGCTTAGTCAGGGACCCTATCCAAGAGACCCAGTACTTC
TRBJ2-7	-	-	TRBV28	CASSLYRESPREQYF	TGTGCCAGCAGCCTATACAGGGAATCCCCCCGCGAGCAGTACTTC
TRBJ2-1	TRBD1	-	TRBV5-1	CASSLVGQSYNEQFF	TGCGCCAGCAGCTTGGTGGGACAGTCCTACAATGAGCAGTTCTTC
TRBJ2-3	TRBD1	-	TRBV7-9	CASSFFQGALASTDTQYF	TGTGCCAGCAGCTTTTTTCAGGGGGCTTTAGCTAGCACAGATACGCAGTATTTT
TRBJ1-5	-	-	TRBV14	CASSQERDQPQHF	TGTGCCAGCAGCCAAGAGAGAGACCAGCCCCAGCATTTT
TRBJ1-1	-	-	TRBV5-4	CASSLRGWGNTEAFF	TGTGCCAGCAGCTTGCGGGGCTGGGGGAACACTGAAGCTTTCTTT
TRBJ1-1	-	-	TRBV5-4	CASSLPGASGPEAFF	TGTGCCAGCAGCTTGCCGGGGGCGTCCGGCCCTGAAGCTTTCTTT
TRBJ2-3	TRBD2	-	TRBV6-2/TRBV6-3	CASSWVSGATSTDTQYF	TGTGCCAGCAGTTGGGTTAGCGGGGCAACTAGCACAGATACGCAGTATTTT
TRBJ1-5	-	-	TRBV3-1/TRBV3-2	CASSYGTVDQPQHF	TGTGCCAGCAGCTACGGGACCGTGGATCAGCCCCAGCATTTT
TRBJ2-1	-	-	TRBV21-1	CASSKDQGRGVNEQFF	TGTGCCAGCAGCAAAGACCAAGGGCGAGGAGTCAATGAGCAGTTCTTC
TRBJ1-1	-	medium-sized	TRBV29-1	CSVEEGTLYEAFF	TGCAGCGTTGAAGAGGGGACCCTATATGAAGCTTTCTTT
TRBJ1-2	-	-	TRBV10-3	CAISEPGEANYGYTF	TGTGCCATCAGTGAGCCAGGGGAAGCTAACTATGGCTACACCTTC
TRBJ2-7	-	once	TRBV7-9	CASSWGLGGATYEQYF	TGTGCCAGCAGTTGGGGGTTGGGCGGGGCCACCTACGAGCAGTACTTC
TRBJ1-2	TRBD1	-	TRBV6-5	CASSYLGQGLDYGYTF	TGTGCCAGCAGTTATCTTGGACAGGGGTTGGACTATGGCTACACCTTC
TRBJ1-1	-	-	TRBV4-1	CASSQDRRQKNTEAFF	TGCGCCAGCAGCCAAGATCGCCGACAGAAGAACACTGAAGCTTTCTTT
TRBJ1-1	TRBD1	-	TRBV19	CASSPYRGYMNTEAFF	TGTGCCAGTAGTCCCTACAGGGGTTATATGAACACTGAAGCTTTCTTT
TRBJ1-4	TRBD1	-	TRBV11-2	CASSSGRQGFNEKLFF	TGTGCCAGCAGCTCCGGACGACAGGGGTTCAATGAAAAACTGTTTTTT
TRBJ1-5	-	few	TRBV6-6	CASSSSGPRISPQHF	TGTGCCAGCAGTTCCTCGGGACCGAGAATCTCGCCCCAGCATTTT
TRBJ2-5	TRBD2	-	TRBV3-1/TRBV3-2	CASSQGSPRGGGTQYF	TGTGCCAGCAGCCAAGGGAGTCCGCGGGGGGGCGGGACCCAGTACTTC
TRBJ2-3	-	-	TRBV7-3	CASSIQGRGTDTQYF	TGTGCCAGCAGCATACAGGGCCGGGGCACAGATACGCAGTATTTT
TRBJ2-5	TRBD2	few	TRBV28	CASSFASGVETQYF	TGTGCCAGCAGTTTCGCTAGCGGGGTAGAGACCCAGTACTTC
TRBJ1-4	-	-	TRBV19	CASSRGSGTHEKLFF	TGTGCCAGTAGTAGAGGGTCCGGGACCCATGAAAAACTGTTTTTT
TRBJ1-2	-	-	TRBV6-2/TRBV6-3	CASSYTAGYTF	TGTGCCAGCAGTTACACTGCAGGCTACACCTTC
TRBJ1-1	-	-	TRBV7-9	CASRKSTVGNTEAFF	TGTGCCAGCAGAAAAAGTACAGTTGGGAACACTGAAGCTTTCTTT
TRBJ1-2	TRBD1	-	TRBV7-2	CASSWGGQGGLYGYTF	TGTGCCAGCAGCTGGGGGGGACAGGGAGGCCTCTATGGCTACACCTTC
TRBJ2-3	TRBD2	few	TRBV9	CASSQFSGGAGTDTQYF	TGTGCCAGCAGCCAATTTAGCGGGGGGGCCGGCACAGATACGCAGTATTTT
TRBJ1-5	-	-	TRBV9	CASSGQEGQPQHF	TGTGCCAGCAGCGGTCAGGAGGGGCAGCCCCAGCATTTT
TRBJ1-5	-	-	TRBV6-5	CASSTRGDQPQHF	TGTGCCAGCAGCACGAGGGGGGATCAGCCCCAGCATTTT
TRBJ1-1	TRBD1	-	TRBV5-4	CASSPGQGANTEAFF	TGTGCCAGCAGCCCAGGACAGGGGGCGAACACTGAAGCTTTCTTT
TRBJ1-2	TRBD1	-	TRBV6-1	CASSESPDRAYGYTF	TGTGCCAGCAGTGAAAGTCCGGACAGGGCCTATGGCTACACCTTC
TRBJ1-5	-	-	TRBV23-1	CASSLQGNQPQHF	TGCGCCAGCAGTCTACAGGGAAATCAGCCCCAGCATTTT
TRBJ1-5	TRBD1	-	TRBV6-6	CASSFDRADGPQHF	TGTGCCAGCAGCTTCGACAGGGCCGATGGGCCCCAGCATTTT